The 13 T cell receptor beta chains below were found in one sample sequenced in a study of shared clonotypes between healthy human individuals. Using immunoSEQ multiplex PCR, the repertoire was profiled, and TCRdb retains in-frame clones only, with some absent. The table includes some 2 million clones, 90% to 95% detected once. What was sequenced was naive CD4+ T cells sorted from blood. Subset described: CD45RA+ positively selected. All receptors derive from a man in his late teens or twenties in good health.

Comments on this clone: At one of its ends the junction is not consistent with the germline gene, which may arise from a read error. The gene calls are TRBV7-6 and TRBJ1-2, with a weak D call TRBD1 (6 bases). Germline CDR1 is SGHVS and CDR2 is FNYEAQ. The CDR3 has 17 amino acids. The CDR3 DNA reads as TGTGCCAGCAGCTTCTCGCGAGGGACAAACCCTAAATATGGCTACACCTTC. It specifies CASSFSRGTNPKYGYTF.

The gene calls are TRBV5-4 and TRBJ2-7, with 8 bases that match TRBD2. Trimming at V came to 4 bases and at J to 3 bases, leaving 12 bases not matched to a gene. Germline V gene sequence: CDR1 SGHNT, CDR2 YYREEE (reference sequence). There are 16 residues in the CDR3. The chain's CDR3 is CASSAGRGAFIYEQYF. CDR3 DNA sequence: TGTGCCAGCAGCGCCGGGAGGGGGGCCTTCATCTACGAGCAGTACTTC. Full variable domain (missing parts from reference TRBV5-4 and TRBJ2-7): ETGVTQSPTHLIKTRGQQVTLRCSSQSGHNTVSWYQQALGQGPQFIFQYYREEENGRGNFPPRFSGLQFPNYSSELNVNALELDDSALYLCASSAGRGAFIYEQYFGPGTRLTVT.

The CDR3 loop reads CASSPSRIGDEQFF. The CDR3 DNA reads as TGTGCCAGCTCACCTTCCAGGATTGGGGATGAGCAGTTCTTC. The chain recombines TRBV18 with TRBJ2-1; no reliable D call. CDR3 length: 14 residues. The V end lost 3 bases, the J end lost 8 bases, and 14 bases lay between the germline ends. The V gene's germline CDR1 is KGHSH and CDR2 LQKENI.

The V call is TRBV4-1, the J call TRBJ2-3; D possibly corresponds to TRBD2 (5 bases). The CDR3 totals 17 residues. The V gene's germline CDR1 is MGHRA and CDR2 YSYEKL. Trimming removed 1 base at V and 2 bases at J, with 16 bases between. Written as DNA, the CDR3 is TGCGCCAGCAGCCAAGTTACGCTAGCCATAAACACAGATACGCAGTATTTT. Residues: CASSQVTLAINTDTQYF.

This clone has only one observation. As the CDR3 is not closed by the conserved phenylalanine or tryptophan, this likely results from a read error. Because the CDR3's place on the DNA is in doubt, the DNA is left out and the CDR3 is given as listed by TCRdb. The sample holds other DNA sequences that translate to the same CDR3. The V and J genes are TRBV7-9 and TRBJ1-6; the D call of TRBD1 is as the table states it, not checked on the DNA. Per the germline V gene, CDR1 is SEHNR and CDR2 is FQNEAQ (reference sequence). 15 amino acids form the CDR3, both terminal residues included. This CDR3 is CASSPIGEGQSWVDV.

V usage is TRBV30 and J usage is TRBJ2-7; TRBD1 matches 7 bases. The CDR3 extends over 14 amino acids. The ends lost 2 bases at V and 3 bases at J; junction bases unmatched: 7. Germline V gene lookup returns CDR1 GTSNPN and CDR2 SVGIG (reference sequence). The CDR3 DNA sequence: TGTGCCTGGAGTCCCACAGGGGCCGGCTACGAGCAGTACTTC. As protein: CAWSPTGAGYEQYF.

Here the CDR3 reads CASSEHRVYEAFF. DNA of the CDR3: TGTGCCAGCAGTGAACACAGGGTCTATGAAGCTTTCTTT. This chain links TRBV2 with TRBJ1-1; D might be TRBD1 (6 bases). CDR3 length: 13 amino acids. V was pared by 2 bases and J by 7 bases, with 11 bases between. Germline V CDR1 and CDR2: SNHLY, FYNNEI.

The genes are TRBV6-1 and TRBJ2-4; TRBD2 matches 13 bases. V was pared by 3 bases and J by 5 bases, with 4 bases of the junction left unmatched. From germline, CDR1 is MNHNS and CDR2 SASEGT. This CDR3 comprises 16 residues. The CDR3: CASSEGLAGYENIQYF. CDR3 DNA: TGTGCCAGCAGTGAGGGACTAGCGGGGTACGAAAACATTCAGTACTTC.

The CDR3 DNA follows: TGTGCCAGCAGTGCTCCGGGACAGGGGATAGATGGCTACACCTTC. Residues: CASSAPGQGIDGYTF. The V gene is TRBV6-1, the J gene TRBJ1-2; 10 bases map to TRBD1. This CDR3 contains 15 residues. The germline V gene encodes CDR1 MNHNS and CDR2 SASEGT. V shed 4 bases, J shed 6 bases, and the junction held 8 bases outside the gene matches.

V is TRBV28 and J is TRBJ1-2; 7 nucleotides match TRBD1. The CDR3 contains 14 residues. Germline V gene lookup returns CDR1 MDHEN and CDR2 SYDVKM. The trim removed 3 bases at V and 4 bases at J, leaving 5 bases unmatched. DNA of the CDR3: TGTGCCAGCAGTTTGACAGGGAATACCTATGGCTACACCTTC. This gives the protein CASSLTGNTYGYTF.

The chain joins TRBV6-5 to TRBJ1-3; 7 nucleotides match TRBD1. After removal of 2 bases from V and 1 base from J, the junction contained 5 bases not matched to a gene. The germline V gene has CDR1 MNHEY and CDR2 SVGAGI. This CDR3 contains 16 residues. The CDR3: CASSYTRQGSGNTIYF. Here the CDR3 DNA reads TGTGCCAGCAGTTACACCCGACAGGGTTCTGGAAACACCATATATTTT.

The CDR3 DNA is TGTGCCAGCTCGCCGGGTTCAAGGGGCTACGAGCAGTACTTC. Protein: CASSPGSRGYEQYF. The rearrangement links TRBV18 to TRBJ2-7, with a tentative D call TRBD1 (5 bases). The V and J ends lost 6 bases and 3 bases respectively, with 15 bases between them. In germline, CDR1 is KGHSH, CDR2 LQKENI. CDR3 length: 14 amino acids.

This clone was seen only once. A much larger clone sits a single nucleotide away, making a read error possible. The J gene is TRBJ1-1, the V gene TRBV28; D gene uncertain. CDR3 size: 12 residues. V shed 6 bases and J shed 1 base, with 6 bases lying between them. CDR1 is MDHEN and CDR2 is SYDVKM in the germline V gene. CDR3 nucleotide sequence: TGTGCCAGCAGCTGGGGGAACACTGAAGCTTTCTTT. It codes for CASSWGNTEAFF. Supplemented by reference TRBV28 and TRBJ1-1, the full variable domain reads DVKVTQSSRYLVKRTGEKVFLECVQDMDHENMFWYRQDPGLGLRLIYFSYDVKMKEKGDIPEGYSVSREKKERFSLILESASTNQTSMYLCASSWGNTEAFFGQGTRLTVV.